Below, one TCR beta chain is given with its context. Antigen unknown. TCRdb's table, derived via immunoSEQ multiplex PCR, lists solely in-frame clones and lacks some. The top ten clones hold over 6.5% of a sample with 55,000 to 80,000 clones, 93% of them seen once. V lost 2 bases, J lost 11 bases, and 21 bases lay in between. From germline, CDR1 is SGHRS and CDR2 YFSETQ. This CDR3 is built from 15 residues. Patients all relapsed after autologous stem cell transplantation, and there was variation in brentuximab vedotin exposure. This sample stems from a study of PD-1 blockade in classical Hodgkin lymphoma. Study-wide background: Treatment was intravenous nivolumab, 3 mg/kg every 2 weeks, until progression. General study points: By C4D1, diversity of CD4+ TCRs had risen significantly, whereas that of CD8+ TCRs had not.

The sample consisted of peripheral blood mononuclear cells (PBMCs), taken at baseline. This chain uses TRBV5-1 with TRBJ2-3, with D perhaps TRBD1 (6 bases). The receptor comes from a human donor with classical Hodgkin lymphoma. The CDR3 sequence is CASSLGAETGPEQYF. As DNA, the CDR3 is TGCGCCAGCAGCTTAGGCGCCGAAACAGGGCCGGAGCAGTATTTT. Supplemented by reference TRBV5-1 and TRBJ2-3, the full variable domain reads KAGVTQTPRYLIKTRGQQVTLSCSPISGHRSVSWYQQTPGQGLQFLFEYFSETQRNKGNFPGRFSGRQFSNSRSEMNVSTLELGDSALYLCASSLGAETGPEQYFGPGTRLTVL.